The clone carrying this T cell receptor (beta chain) came up a few times. Its cognate antigen is unknown. Survey-level immunoSEQ v3.0 assays were run. Profiling relied on immunoSEQ multiplex PCR, and the TCRdb table lists in-frame clones only, not all of them. The sample includes approximately 25,000 clones, around 82% of them seen just once. Specimens retained about 1-10 million cryopreserved PBMC preceding DNA extraction. CDR1 SGHAT and CDR2 FQNNGV come from the germline V gene. Trimming pared 0 bases from V and 7 bases from J, leaving 13 bases between. This CDR3 has 15 amino acids. The data stem from a study of long-term antiretroviral therapy in people with HIV. Study details: When the earliest samples were collected, ART was typically delayed until CD4 counts fell. Findings and caveats of the study: Compared with controls, HIV repertoires showed narrower CDR3 length ranges. Following ART, diversity rose but still fell short of transplant donor controls.

The chain combines TRBV11-2 with TRBJ1-5; a possible D gene is TRBD1 (6 bases). The material sequenced was unsorted PBMCs, taken 0.5 years after starting antiretroviral therapy. The TCR was taken from a woman aged 40 to 50 with HIV. As DNA, the CDR3 is TGTGCCAGCAGCTTAGAAGGGGGGGCAGGGCAGCCCCAGCATTTT. It encodes CASSLEGGAGQPQHF.